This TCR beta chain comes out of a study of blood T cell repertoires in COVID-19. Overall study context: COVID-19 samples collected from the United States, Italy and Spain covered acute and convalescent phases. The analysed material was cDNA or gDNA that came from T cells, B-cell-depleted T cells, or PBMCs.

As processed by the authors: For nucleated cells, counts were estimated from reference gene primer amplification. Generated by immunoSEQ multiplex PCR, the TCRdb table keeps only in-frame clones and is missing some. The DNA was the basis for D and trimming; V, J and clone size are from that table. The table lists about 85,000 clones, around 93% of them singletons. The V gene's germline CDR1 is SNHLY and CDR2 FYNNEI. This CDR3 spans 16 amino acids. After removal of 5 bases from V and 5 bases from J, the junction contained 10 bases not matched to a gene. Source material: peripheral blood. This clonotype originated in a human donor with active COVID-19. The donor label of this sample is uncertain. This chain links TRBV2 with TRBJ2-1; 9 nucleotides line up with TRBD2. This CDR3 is CASSSGGQVSHNEQFF. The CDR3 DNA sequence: TGTGCCAGCAGTAGCGGGGGGCAGGTTAGCCACAATGAGCAGTTCTTC.